Each of the 15 T cell receptor beta chains below was sequenced from the same sample in a study of siplizumab effects on memory and regulatory T cells. Profiled with immunoSEQ multiplex PCR; TCRdb holds only in-frame clones, not every one. The sample records 100,000 or so clones, about nine tenths being singletons. The specimen was non-Treg CD4+ T cells sorted from blood. Receptor source: a human donor in good health.

This clone was found once. This sequence joins TRBV28 and TRBJ2-2, with TRBD2 as a possible D gene (7 bases). The CDR3 is made up of 15 amino acids. Trimming stripped 8 bases from V and 4 bases from J, with 17 bases between. CDR1 and CDR2 from the germline V gene are MDHEN and SYDVKM. The DNA of the CDR3 is TGTGCCAGCCTTATCGGGGGGCCTGGCACCGGGGAGCTGTTTTTT. As protein: CASLIGGPGTGELFF. Together with reference TRBV28 and TRBJ2-2, the CDR3 gives the full variable domain: DVKVTQSSRYLVKRTGEKVFLECVQDMDHENMFWYRQDPGLGLRLIYFSYDVKMKEKGDIPEGYSVSREKKERFSLILESASTNQTSMYLCASLIGGPGTGELFFGEGSRLTVL.

V usage is TRBV30 and J usage is TRBJ2-5; 9 nucleotides agree with TRBD1. The V and J ends lost 3 bases and 5 bases, in that order; junction bases with no gene match: 4. Per the germline V gene, CDR1 is GTSNPN and CDR2 is SVGIG (reference sequence). The CDR3 sequence is 13 residues long. CDR3 protein: CAWRGQGRETQYF. In DNA form, the CDR3 reads TGTGCCTGGAGGGGACAGGGAAGGGAGACCCAGTACTTC. The entire variable domain, with the rest obtained from reference TRBV30 and TRBJ2-5, is as follows: SQTIHQWPATLVQPVGSPLSLECTVEGTSNPNLYWYRQAAGRGLQLLFYSVGIGQISSEVPQNLSASRPQDRQFILSSKKLLLSDSGFYLCAWRGQGRETQYFGPGTRLLVL.

The V and J genes are TRBV30 and TRBJ1-2, with TRBD1 as a possible D gene (5 bases). CDR1 is GTSNPN and CDR2 is SVGIG in the germline V gene (reference sequence). This CDR3 has 13 residues. Trimming cost V 3 bases and J 3 bases, with 11 bases left between them. The CDR3 sequence: CAWRVRVDYGYTF. The CDR3 DNA reads as TGTGCCTGGAGGGTCAGGGTTGACTATGGCTACACCTTC.

The chain carries TRBV7-2 and TRBJ2-3, with TRBD2 matching over 15 bases. The CDR3 sequence is 15 residues long. The V segment lost 4 bases and the J segment 10 bases; nucleotides outside the gene matches: 6. The V gene's germline CDR1 is SGHTA and CDR2 FQGNSA. The CDR3 spells CASSSRTSGREAQYF. CDR3 nucleotide sequence: TGTGCCAGCAGCTCCAGGACTAGCGGGAGGGAGGCGCAGTATTTT. Full variable domain (remainder filled in from reference TRBV7-2 and TRBJ2-3): GAGVSQSPSNKVTEKGKDVELRCDPISGHTALYWYRQSLGQGLEFLIYFQGNSAPDKSGLPSDRFSAERTGGSVSTLTIQRTQQEDSAVYLCASSSRTSGREAQYFGPGTRLTVL.

This chain links TRBV7-2 with TRBJ2-7; 9 nucleotides align to TRBD2. The CDR3 covers 14 residues. Looked up from germline, CDR1 is SGHTA and CDR2 is FQGNSA. V trimming: 2 bases; J trimming: 6 bases; junction bases outside the gene matches: 5. DNA for the CDR3: TGTACCAGCAGCTTAACAGCGGGAGGTAGCGAGCAGTACTTC. Its translation is CTSSLTAGGSEQYF.

This clone occurred once. V is TRBV7-9 and J is TRBJ2-2; D gene ambiguous. The CDR3 spans 15 residues. V was clipped by 5 bases and J by 4 bases, with 14 bases between them. Germline V gives CDR1 SEHNR, CDR2 FQNEAQ (reference sequence). CDR3 region: CASSPPRLGTGELFF. Written as DNA, the CDR3 is TGTGCCAGCAGCCCCCCCCGGCTGGGCACCGGGGAGCTGTTTTTT.

Regarding this clone: This CDR3 is also generated by other DNA sequences in the sample. The chain combines TRBV6-6 with TRBJ1-1; D remains ambiguous. The CDR3 totals 14 residues. Germline V lookup: CDR1 MNHNY, CDR2 SVGAGI (reference sequence). V was cut by 2 bases and J by 1 base, with 8 bases left in between. The CDR3 DNA reads TGTGCCAGCAGTTACGGCCAGCCGAACACTGAAGCTTTCTTT. Translation: CASSYGQPNTEAFF.

The CDR3 DNA reads as TGTGCCTGGAGAGGGACAGGGGATATCACCGGGGAGCTGTTTTTT. It specifies CAWRGTGDITGELFF. J is TRBJ2-2 and V is TRBV30; TRBD1 matches 10 bases. The length of the CDR3 is 15 residues. Germline lookup yields CDR1 GTSNPN and CDR2 SVGIG (reference sequence). The ends lost 3 bases at V and 4 bases at J; junction bases unmatched: 5.

The rearrangement uses TRBV27 and TRBJ2-3; D might be TRBD2 (6 bases). Germline lookup yields CDR1 MNHEY and CDR2 SMNVEV (reference sequence). Between the trimmed V and J ends, which lost 3 bases and 2 bases, there was a span of 9 bases. The CDR3 has 14 residues. The CDR3 loop reads CASSLEGYTDTQYF. In nucleotides, the CDR3 is TGTGCCAGCAGTTTGGAGGGTTACACAGATACGCAGTATTTT.

This chain connects TRBV4-3 to TRBJ2-1; the match to TRBD2 covers 9 bases. V lost 0 bases to trimming and J lost 7 bases; unmatched junction nucleotides: 7. The germline gives CDR1 LGHNA, CDR2 YSLEER. This CDR3 has 16 residues. CDR3 sequence: CASSQESVREGNEQFF. In nucleotides, the CDR3 is TGCGCCAGCAGCCAAGAAAGTGTGCGGGAGGGAAATGAGCAGTTCTTC.

The chain carries TRBV6-5 and TRBJ2-7; 11 nucleotides agree with TRBD1. The CDR3 contains 15 residues. Looked up from germline, CDR1 is MNHEY and CDR2 is SVGAGI. J lost 4 bases, V lost 5 bases, and 7 bases had no gene match. The CDR3 sequence: CASSGRTGGSYEQYF. The DNA of the CDR3 is TGTGCCAGCAGTGGCAGGACAGGGGGCTCGTACGAGCAGTACTTC.

This rearrangement joins TRBV7-9 to TRBJ2-7; D perhaps matches TRBD2 (5 bases). Deletions cut 0 bases from V and 3 bases from J, with 15 bases between. Per the germline V gene, CDR1 is SEHNR and CDR2 is FQNEAQ (reference sequence). The length of the CDR3 is 16 residues. The CDR3 DNA reads TGTGCCAGCAGCTTAGCGACGAGGGCATCCAACTACGAGCAGTACTTC. This translates into CASSLATRASNYEQYF. The whole variable domain, remainder taken from reference TRBV7-9 and TRBJ2-7, is DTGVSQNPRHKITKRGQNVTFRCDPISEHNRLYWYRQTLGQGPEFLTYFQNEAQLEKSRLLSDRFSAERPKGSFSTLEIQRTEQGDSAMYLCASSLATRASNYEQYFGPGTRLTVT.

V and J are TRBV4-2 and TRBJ1-5, with 8 bases aligning to TRBD1. CDR3 size: 13 residues. The germline gives CDR1 LGHNA, CDR2 YNFKEQ. With V trimmed by 5 bases and J by 5 bases, 2 bases remained unmatched. CDR3 sequence reads: CASSDRGDQPQHF. CDR3 DNA sequence: TGTGCCAGCAGCGACAGGGGAGATCAGCCCCAGCATTTT.

This chain connects TRBV28 to TRBJ2-7; the match to TRBD1 covers 10 bases. V lost 6 bases to trimming and J lost 4 bases; unmatched junction nucleotides: 9. This CDR3 contains 15 residues. The germline CDR1 and CDR2 sequences are MDHEN and SYDVKM. In DNA form, the CDR3 reads TGTGCCAGCAGAGGGGAAGCGGGACAGGGGTACGAGCAGTACTTC. Its protein is CASRGEAGQGYEQYF.

This sequence joins TRBV29-1 and TRBJ2-3; 8 bases are shared with TRBD1. V was clipped by 0 bases and J by 5 bases; unmatched bases: 7. The germline CDR1 and CDR2 sequences are SQVTM and ANQGSEA. This CDR3 region has 15 residues. In DNA, the CDR3 is TGCAGCGTTGAAGAATATGACAGGGGAGGAGATACGCAGTATTTT. Translation gives CSVEEYDRGGDTQYF.